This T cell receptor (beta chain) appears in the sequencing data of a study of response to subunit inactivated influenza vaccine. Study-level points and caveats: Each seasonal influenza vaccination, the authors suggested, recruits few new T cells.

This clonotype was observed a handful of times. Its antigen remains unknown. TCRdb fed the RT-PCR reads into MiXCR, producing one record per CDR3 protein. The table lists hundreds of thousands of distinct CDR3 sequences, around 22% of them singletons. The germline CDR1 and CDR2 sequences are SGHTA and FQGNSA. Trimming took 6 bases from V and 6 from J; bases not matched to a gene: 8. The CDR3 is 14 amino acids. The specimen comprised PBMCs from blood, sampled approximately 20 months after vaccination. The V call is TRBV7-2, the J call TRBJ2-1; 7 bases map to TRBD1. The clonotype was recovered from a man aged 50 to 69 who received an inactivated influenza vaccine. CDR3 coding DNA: TGTGCCAGCAGAAGCCGACAGGGACGCAATGAGCAGTTCTTC. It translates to CASRSRQGRNEQFF.